The 7 T cell receptor beta chains below come from one sample, sequenced in a study of shared clonotypes between healthy human individuals. Some clones are missing from TCRdb's copy, which holds only in-frame ones; the method was immunoSEQ multiplex PCR. The table lists 2,100,000 or so clones, nearly 97% of them singletons. The material sequenced was naive CD4+ T cells sorted from blood. Subset reported: CD45RA+ positively selected. The receptor set was obtained from a man aged 18 to 35 in good health.

In this sample, this clone turned up a few times. The chain uses TRBV4-1 and TRBJ2-7; no clear D. Trimming pared 0 bases from V and 4 bases from J, leaving 13 bases between. The CDR3 is made up of 15 amino acids. From germline, CDR1 is MGHRA and CDR2 YSYEKL. Here the CDR3 DNA reads TGCGCCAGCAGCCAAGACAAAGAGTGGGGATACGAGCAGTACTTC. The encoded protein is CASSQDKEWGYEQYF.

The rearrangement uses TRBV11-2 and TRBJ2-7; D may be TRBD2 (5 bases). Between the trimmed V and J ends, which lost 5 bases and 7 bases, there was a span of 15 bases. CDR3 length: 13 amino acids. CDR1 is SGHAT, CDR2 FQNNGV, per germline. The CDR3 loop is CASSPQLVGEQYF. In DNA form, the CDR3 reads TGTGCCAGCAGCCCTCAACTAGTCGGTGAGCAGTACTTC. Full variable domain (outside the CDR3, taken from reference TRBV11-2 and TRBJ2-7): EAGVAQSPRYKIIEKRQSVAFWCNPISGHATLYWYQQILGQGPKLLIQFQNNGVVDDSQLPKDRFSAERLKGVDSTLKIQPAKLEDSAVYLCASSPQLVGEQYFGPGTRLTVT.

The gene calls are TRBV4-1 and TRBJ2-6; D is perhaps TRBD1 or TRBD2 (5 bases each). V lost 4 bases and J 1 base, leaving 20 bases between the germline ends. Germline V CDR1 and CDR2: MGHRA, YSYEKL. The CDR3 sequence is 19 residues long. CDR3 protein: CASSLSRDALLSGANVLTF. DNA of the CDR3: TGCGCCAGCAGCCTTTCCCGGGACGCCTTACTTTCTGGGGCCAACGTCCTGACTTTC.

With regard to this clone: At the DNA level, this CDR3 is encoded by other sequences in the same sample as well. CDR3 residues: CASSRTGGDEQYF. The CDR3 DNA reads as TGTGCCAGCAGCCGGACAGGGGGGGACGAGCAGTACTTC. The chain recombines TRBV7-2 with TRBJ2-7; 10 nucleotides match TRBD1. The CDR3 contains 13 residues. Germline loops: CDR1 SGHTA, CDR2 FQGNSA. V was pared by 5 bases and J by 5 bases, with 3 bases of the junction left unmatched.

This clone appeared once. In the same sample, other DNA sequences code for this CDR3. V usage is TRBV6-5 and J usage is TRBJ2-7; 10 nucleotides align to TRBD1. Germline V lookup: CDR1 MNHEY, CDR2 SVGAGI. The CDR3 length is 15 residues. The trim removed 2 bases at V and 4 bases at J, leaving 5 bases unmatched. Here the CDR3 reads CASSYRDRGGYEQYF. CDR3 sequence (DNA): TGTGCCAGCAGTTACCGGGACAGGGGAGGGTACGAGCAGTACTTC.

Only one count was recorded for this clone. The CDR3 loop reads CASSPIANQPQHF. CDR3 nucleotides: TGCGCCAGCAGCCCGATAGCAAATCAGCCCCAGCATTTT. This rearrangement joins TRBV4-1 to TRBJ1-5; D is uncertain. Trimming took off 4 bases at V and 4 bases at J, with 8 bases between the two ends. The CDR3 totals 13 residues. Germline lookup yields CDR1 MGHRA and CDR2 YSYEKL.

This rearrangement joins TRBV7-9 to TRBJ1-1, with D maybe TRBD1 (5 bases). The CDR3 contains 14 residues. Per the germline V gene, CDR1 is SEHNR and CDR2 is FQNEAQ (reference sequence). Trimming removed 1 base from V and 4 bases from J, with 10 bases in between. CDR3 coding DNA: TGTGCCAGCAGCTTAGGGGGGTTCGGCACTGAAGCTTTCTTT. Translating it yields CASSLGGFGTEAFF.